What follows are 26 T cell receptor beta chains derived from one specimen sequenced in a study of radiotherapy plus CTLA-4 blockade in lung cancer. TCRdb keeps only in-frame clones here, not all; method: immunoSEQ multiplex PCR. The sample has 50,000 or so clones, 70% to 85% seen once. The sequenced sample was peripheral blood, obtained from a patient treated with radiotherapy plus ipilimumab. All receptors come from a human donor with non-small cell lung cancer who had a partial response to radiotherapy plus ipilimumab.

This clone was observed a few times. The rearrangement joins TRBV5-4 to TRBJ2-3; TRBD1 is a possible D gene (6 bases). The CDR3 loop spans 16 amino acids. Deletions cut 0 bases from V and 4 bases from J, with 15 bases between. Germline CDR1 is SGHNT and CDR2 is YYREEE (reference sequence). In DNA, the CDR3 is TGTGCCAGCAGCTTGGCCTTCCAGGGGCGGGCAGATACGCAGTATTTT. It translates to CASSLAFQGRADTQYF.

The CDR3 reads CASSVSGGQETQYF. The CDR3 DNA follows: TGCGCCAGCAGCGTTTCTGGGGGGCAAGAGACCCAGTACTTC. The chain carries TRBV5-1 and TRBJ2-5, with D perhaps TRBD2 (6 bases). This CDR3 comprises 14 residues. Trimming removed 4 bases from V and 2 bases from J, with 12 bases in between. CDR1 and CDR2 (germline): SGHRS, YFSETQ.

This clone was picked up a small number of times. This chain joins TRBV9 and TRBJ1-5, with D possibly being TRBD1 (6 bases). The germline CDR1 and CDR2 sequences are SGDLS and YYNGEE. The V and J ends lost 0 bases and 0 bases respectively, with 7 bases between them. The CDR3 contains 15 residues. DNA for the CDR3: TGTGCCAGCAGCGTAGAGGACAGTAGCAATCAGCCCCAGCATTTT. As protein: CASSVEDSSNQPQHF.

This chain connects TRBV9 to TRBJ1-2, with 8 bases that match TRBD1. There are 15 residues in the CDR3. The junction had 5 bases not matched to a gene; V was cut back by 0 bases and J by 4 bases. Germline-derived CDR1 and CDR2 are SGDLS and YYNGEE. CDR3 sequence: CASSVGQGKSYGYTF. Here the CDR3 DNA reads TGTGCCAGCAGCGTAGGACAGGGGAAGAGCTATGGCTACACCTTC. Full variable domain (missing parts from reference TRBV9 and TRBJ1-2): DSGVTQTPKHLITATGQRVTLRCSPRSGDLSVYWYQQSLDQGLQFLIQYYNGEERAKGNILERFSAQQFPDLHSELNLSSLELGDSALYFCASSVGQGKSYGYTFGSGTRLTVV.

The J gene is TRBJ2-7, the V gene TRBV6-5; D uncertain. V dropped 0 bases and J dropped 0 bases, with 12 bases sitting between them. Germline values: CDR1 MNHEY, CDR2 SVGAGI. This CDR3 is 16 amino acids long. The CDR3 loop reads CASSYSSAAASYEQYF. As DNA, the CDR3 is TGTGCCAGCAGTTACTCGTCGGCGGCCGCCTCCTACGAGCAGTACTTC.

The chain recombines TRBV6-1 with TRBJ2-1; D ambiguous. Trimming pared 3 bases from V and 6 bases from J, leaving 6 bases between. Germline lookup yields CDR1 MNHNS and CDR2 SASEGT. CDR3 length: 12 amino acids. The DNA for the CDR3 is TGTGCCAGCAGTGACGTTATCAATGAGCAGTTCTTC. Translated, it gives CASSDVINEQFF.

The CDR3 DNA reads as TGTGCCAGCAGCTTGGCCGACAGGGTAGGGCAGCCCCAGCATTTT. This encodes CASSLADRVGQPQHF. The chain has TRBV5-5 and TRBJ1-5, with TRBD1 matching over 7 bases. V lost 0 bases, J lost 7 bases, and 7 bases stayed unmatched. Germline values: CDR1 SGHKS, CDR2 YYEKEE (reference sequence). The CDR3 contains 15 residues.

J is TRBJ2-5 and V is TRBV28; possibly TRBD1 for D (6 bases). Germline V gives CDR1 MDHEN, CDR2 SYDVKM. Between the trimmed V and J ends, which lost 3 bases and 1 base, there was a span of 6 bases. The CDR3 totals 13 residues. In DNA form, the CDR3 reads TGTGCCAGCAGTTTCAGGGGCCAAGAGACCCAGTACTTC. The encoded protein is CASSFRGQETQYF.

This CDR3 reads CASSRGLAGAYNEQFF. CDR3 DNA sequence: TGCGCCAGCAGCCGGGGGCTAGCGGGGGCCTACAATGAGCAGTTCTTC. J is TRBJ2-1 and V is TRBV5-1, with 10 bases that match TRBD2. With V trimmed by 4 bases and J by 2 bases, 6 bases remained unmatched. The CDR3 extends over 16 amino acids. Germline V gene lookup returns CDR1 SGHRS and CDR2 YFSETQ.

V usage is TRBV7-2 and J usage is TRBJ1-3; D uncertain. V dropped 1 base and J dropped 5 bases, with 6 bases sitting between them. This CDR3 is built from 13 residues. Germline V lookup: CDR1 SGHTA, CDR2 FQGNSA. The CDR3 reads CASSLGQRNTIYF. CDR3 DNA: TGTGCCAGCAGCTTAGGGCAGAGAAACACCATATATTTT.

This clone was observed once. The genes are TRBV28 and TRBJ2-1; D perhaps matches TRBD2 (6 bases). V was trimmed by 9 bases and J by 7 bases, leaving 19 bases between them. CDR3 length equals 14 residues. Germline CDR1 MDHEN, CDR2 SYDVKM. CDR3 bases: TGTGCCAGTACCGGGGCCCTCGGGGGAAATGAGCAGTTCTTC. This gives the protein CASTGALGGNEQFF.

The chain has TRBV6-5 and TRBJ2-7; D gene ambiguous. The V end was cut by 7 bases, the J end by 6 bases, with 7 bases between. The CDR3 length is 10 residues. CDR1 and CDR2 (germline): MNHEY, SVGAGI. The CDR3 sequence is CASNVGEQYF. Here the CDR3 DNA reads TGTGCCAGCAACGTCGGCGAGCAGTACTTC.

The chain has TRBV10-3 and TRBJ2-3; tentative D call: TRBD1 (6 bases). The CDR3 is 16 amino acids. CDR1 is ENHRY and CDR2 is SYGVKD in the germline V gene. The V and J ends lost 0 bases and 2 bases respectively, with 12 bases between them. CDR3 amino acids: CAISESARQVTDTQYF. CDR3 nucleotide sequence: TGTGCCATCAGTGAGTCCGCCCGACAGGTCACAGATACGCAGTATTTT.

This rearrangement joins TRBV27 to TRBJ2-2; D not certain. The CDR3 has 12 residues. CDR1 is MNHEY and CDR2 is SMNVEV in the germline V gene (reference sequence). The V end was cut by 3 bases, the J end by 7 bases, with 6 bases between. The CDR3 protein is CASSLISGELFF. CDR3 nucleotide sequence: TGTGCCAGCAGTTTGATCAGCGGGGAGCTGTTTTTT.

This clone occurred a few times. This sequence joins TRBV15 and TRBJ2-2; TRBD1 is a possible D gene (5 bases). This CDR3 has 14 residues. Trimming removed 1 base from V and 6 bases from J, with 9 bases in between. Germline assignment: CDR1 LNHNV and CDR2 YYDKDF (reference sequence). CDR3 loop: CATSRAQGAGELFF. The CDR3 coding sequence is TGTGCCACCAGCAGAGCCCAGGGCGCCGGGGAGCTGTTTTTT.

The chain couples TRBV7-3 to TRBJ2-1, with 10 bases identical to TRBD2. The CDR3 extends over 15 amino acids. The J segment lost 5 bases and the V segment lost 5 bases, leaving 6 bases of the junction unmatched. Per the germline V gene, CDR1 is SGHTA and CDR2 is FQGTGA. This CDR3 is CASSPIAGGHNEQFF. The CDR3 DNA is TGTGCCAGCAGCCCTATAGCGGGGGGCCACAATGAGCAGTTCTTC.

V and J are TRBV16 and TRBJ1-1; the D is unclear. The germline CDR1 and CDR2 sequences are KGHSY and FQNENV. The CDR3 sequence is 19 residues long. Between the trimmed V and J ends, which lost 0 bases and 0 bases, there was a span of 20 bases. The CDR3 spells CASSQSTESRLFMNTEAFF. In DNA, the CDR3 is TGTGCCAGCAGCCAATCTACAGAGAGCCGTTTATTCATGAACACTGAAGCTTTCTTT. The full variable domain, in which reference TRBV16 and TRBJ1-1 provide the parts outside the CDR3, is GEEVAQTPKHLVRGEGQKAKLYCAPIKGHSYVFWYQQVLKNEFKFLISFQNENVFDETGMPKERFSAKCLPNSPCSLEIQATKLEDSAVYFCASSQSTESRLFMNTEAFFGQGTRLTVV.

The V and J genes are TRBV10-3 and TRBJ1-4; D unresolved. This CDR3 contains 12 residues. Germline values: CDR1 ENHRY, CDR2 SYGVKD. Trimming stripped 4 bases from V and 8 bases from J, with 8 bases between. The CDR3 region is CAISGPQEKLFF. Here the CDR3 DNA reads TGTGCCATCAGTGGGCCTCAGGAAAAACTGTTTTTT.

Of note for this clone: Its ends do not fully match the called genes, so a read error is possible. The chain links TRBV4-1 to TRBJ2-5, with 10 bases matching TRBD2. The CDR3 contains 15 residues. Germline CDR1 reads MGHRA; CDR2 reads YSYEKL. The CDR3: CASSIAGGIQEAQYF. The CDR3 nucleotides are TGCGCCAGCAGCATAGCGGGGGGTATCCAAGAGGCCCAGTACTTC.

The chain joins TRBV19 to TRBJ1-2; no reliable D call. The CDR3 covers 13 residues. V was shortened by 7 bases and J by 0 bases, with 9 bases between the two germline ends. Germline CDR1 and CDR2: LNHDA and SQIVND (reference sequence). CDR3: CASIFGTNYGYTF. The CDR3 region has the DNA TGTGCCAGTATCTTCGGGACTAACTATGGCTACACCTTC.

The rearrangement joins TRBV4-1 to TRBJ2-7; 8 bases fit TRBD1. The CDR3 totals 14 residues. Per the germline V gene, CDR1 is MGHRA and CDR2 is YSYEKL. J was trimmed by 7 bases and V by 1 base; bases with no gene match: 6. As DNA, the CDR3 is TGCGCCAGCAGCCAAGCGGGACAGGTTACGGAGCAGTACTTC. As protein: CASSQAGQVTEQYF.

The V and J genes are TRBV7-2 and TRBJ2-3, with 8 bases matching TRBD1. The V gene's germline CDR1 is SGHTA and CDR2 FQGNSA. The CDR3 extends over 15 amino acids. J was trimmed by 4 bases and V by 1 base; bases with no gene match: 4. CDR3 sequence (DNA): TGTGCCAGCAGCTTAGGCGGACAGGGTTCAGATACGCAGTATTTT. Translated: CASSLGGQGSDTQYF.

The chain carries TRBV7-2 and TRBJ1-1, with no clear D. Germline CDR1 is SGHTA and CDR2 is FQGNSA. The CDR3 contains 15 residues. Trimming removed 5 bases at V and 4 bases at J, with 17 bases between. The CDR3: CASSKDRPGITEAFF. The CDR3 DNA sequence: TGTGCCAGCAGCAAAGACCGCCCGGGGATCACTGAAGCTTTCTTT.

This clone has a handful of counts. This sequence joins TRBV7-7 and TRBJ2-2; TRBD2 matches at 11 bases. Germline V CDR1 and CDR2: SSHAT, FNYEAQ (reference sequence). The V and J ends lost 5 bases and 8 bases, in that order; junction bases with no gene match: 4. The CDR3 covers 14 residues. The chain's CDR3 is CASSRRLAGGELFF. CDR3 bases: TGTGCCAGCAGCCGGAGACTAGCGGGGGGGGAGCTGTTTTTT.

This chain links TRBV7-6 with TRBJ2-1, with 7 bases aligning to TRBD1. CDR3 length equals 16 residues. The germline V gene encodes CDR1 SGHVS and CDR2 FNYEAQ. The J segment lost 2 bases and the V segment lost 1 base, leaving 5 bases of the junction unmatched. CDR3 sequence reads: CASSLGLGGAYNEQFF. In DNA form, the CDR3 reads TGTGCCAGCAGCTTAGGGTTAGGGGGCGCCTACAATGAGCAGTTCTTC.

The rearrangement uses TRBV18 and TRBJ2-2; D remains ambiguous. V was clipped by 1 base and J by 3 bases, with 6 bases between them. Looked up from germline, CDR1 is KGHSH and CDR2 is LQKENI. This CDR3 comprises 14 residues. The CDR3 protein is CASSPRSDTGELFF. In DNA form, the CDR3 reads TGTGCCAGCTCACCACGGAGTGACACCGGGGAGCTGTTTTTT. The whole variable domain, filled in from reference TRBV18 and TRBJ2-2, reads NAGVMQNPRHLVRRRGQEARLRCSPMKGHSHVYWYRQLPEEGLKFMVYLQKENIIDESGMPKERFSAEFPKEGPSILRIQQVVRGDSAAYFCASSPRSDTGELFFGEGSRLTVL.